Presented here are 7 T cell receptor beta chains from one specimen sequenced in a study of early T cells in non-severe SARS-CoV-2 infection. TCRdb analysed the 5' RACE reads with MiXCR anew, one entry per CDR3 protein. The sample includes roughly 70,000 distinct CDR3 sequences, more than 15% of them seen just once. Sequences were derived from whole blood, sampled at baseline. These receptors all stem from an adult who was a healthcare worker with PCR-confirmed SARS-CoV-2 infection or an uninfected control (not recorded which).

This clonotype was seen at least ten times. The chain is built from TRBV27 and TRBJ2-6; D may be TRBD2 (6 bases). The CDR3 length is 16 residues. V gave up 4 bases and J gave up 2 bases, with 12 bases separating them. The germline V gene encodes CDR1 MNHEY and CDR2 SMNVEV (reference sequence). The CDR3 DNA reads TGTGCCAGCAGTTCGGGGAGGATGGCTGGGGCCAACGTCCTGACTTTC. This encodes CASSSGRMAGANVLTF.

This chain joins TRBV6-5 and TRBJ1-1, with TRBD1 matching over 7 bases. This CDR3 region has 14 residues. Germline loops: CDR1 MNHEY, CDR2 SVGAGI. J was trimmed by 5 bases and V by 2 bases; bases with no gene match: 5. The CDR3 sequence is CASSYRARGTEAFF. The CDR3 nucleotides read TGTGCCAGCAGTTACAGGGCCAGGGGGACTGAAGCTTTCTTT.

This clonotype was observed a few times. The chain has TRBV7-6 and TRBJ2-3; 8 bases align to TRBD2. The length of the CDR3 is 14 residues. Germline CDR1 is SGHVS and CDR2 is FNYEAQ. Losses at the gene ends were 5 bases for V and 4 bases for J; bases not matched to a gene: 5. The CDR3 loop reads CASSRGGHPDTQYF. CDR3 nucleotides: TGTGCCAGCAGCCGGGGGGGACATCCAGATACGCAGTATTTT.

This clonotype turned up a few times. The chain has TRBV7-2 and TRBJ2-3, with 8 positions matching TRBD1. The V and J ends lost 5 bases and 1 base, in that order; junction bases with no gene match: 11. Germline loops: CDR1 SGHTA, CDR2 FQGNSA. This CDR3 spans 17 amino acids. Here the CDR3 DNA reads TGTGCCAGCAGCCGGACCGGGACAGGTTCCGGCACAGATACGCAGTATTTT. Encoded protein: CASSRTGTGSGTDTQYF.

This clonotype was seen a few times. The V gene is TRBV7-9, the J gene TRBJ2-1; weak D call: TRBD2 (5 bases). CDR1 is SEHNR and CDR2 is FQNEAQ in the germline V gene (reference sequence). The CDR3 sequence is 15 residues long. Trimming stripped 2 bases from V and 8 bases from J, with 16 bases between. CDR3 sequence: CASSLTRASRDEQFF. CDR3 DNA: TGTGCCAGCAGCTTAACGAGGGCGAGTAGGGATGAGCAGTTCTTC.

This clonotype occurred a few times. The chain links TRBV14 to TRBJ1-2; 7 positions agree with TRBD1. V lost 0 bases and J lost 14; bases outside the gene matches: 9. Germline CDR1 SGHDN, CDR2 FVKESK. CDR3 size: 13 residues. This CDR3 is CASSQDLDRALTF. The CDR3 DNA is TGTGCCAGCAGCCAAGACTTAGACAGGGCGCTAACCTTC. The full variable domain, rest sourced from reference TRBV14 and TRBJ1-2, is EAGVTQFPSHSVIEKGQTVTLRCDPISGHDNLYWYRRVMGKEIKFLLHFVKESKQDESGMPNNRFLAERTGGTYSTLKVQPAELEDSGVYFCASSQDLDRALTFGSGTRLTVV.

CDR3 sequence reads: CASRLRGHQPQHF. In nucleotides, the CDR3 is TGTGCCAGCAGGCTGAGGGGGCACCAGCCCCAGCATTTT. V usage is TRBV12-3 or TRBV12-4 and J usage is TRBJ1-5; 7 bases line up with TRBD1. V gave up 6 bases and J gave up 7 bases; unmatched junction bases: 6. This CDR3 is 13 amino acids long.